The T cell receptor (beta chain) described here comes from a study of blood T cells in healthy people across ages (dated by TCRdb to 2015 to 2017). About the full investigation: In model experiments, roughly one uniquely barcoded TCR beta cDNA molecule per two T cells was captured by template switching. Two additional independent replicas of 1 million unique cDNA reads from the same blood draw were analyzed for two donors (one aged 18 to 30 and one aged 80 or older). To avoid experimental bias, donors of different ages were randomly spread across the sequencing lanes. The donors were split into four age groups: young (average 16 years), middle-aged (roughly 42), aged (over 55) and long-lived (roughly 88). To track age-related changes in TCR beta repertoire diversity, the study relied on deep sequencing normalized with unique cDNA molecular identifiers.

The CDR3 goes from the cysteine to the phenylalanine over 16 residues. CDR3 DNA only is kept here, 48 bases in frame from base 1. The CDR1 and CDR2 encoded by the germline V gene are SGHVS and FNYEAQ. Systemically healthy Caucasian individuals from Russia, 35 to 40 in total and aged 6 to 90 years, were included as donors. Around 10 milliliters of peripheral blood were collected from each donor into EDTA-treated Vacutainer tubes. Ficoll-Paque density-gradient centrifugation was used to isolate PBMCs, with at least 7 million per sample. Total RNA, at least 6 micrograms per sample, was extracted from PBMCs with Trizol reagent. The percentages of naive CD45RAhigh/CD27high T cells were determined by flow cytometry on a PBMC aliquot from every donor. Paper-wide results and their limitations: Estimates of total diversity from one million sequenced T cells were regarded as lower bounds and underestimates. The long-lived group showed more naive CD4+ T cells, fewer expanded clones and increased TCR diversity than the aged group, suggesting age selection. The CMV infection status of donors was not known, potentially confounding age-related changes in expanded clonotypes. Since profiling was done on bulk unsorted PBMCs, naive and antigen-experienced compartments could not be conclusively compared. As age increased, observed TCR beta diversity per million T cells dropped in a roughly linear way, and a significant reduction was already evident by age about 40. A strong correlation was found between observed TCR beta diversity and the percentage of naive T cells measured by flow cytometry.

Preparation of the library involved 5' RACE. TCRdb names Illumina HiSeq 2500 as the instrument used. The second PCR ran for about 7 to 11 cycles and used a J-beta primer mix along with a sample-barcoded 5' primer. A unique molecular identifier was introduced onto each TCR beta cDNA molecule by a template-switch 5' adaptor carrying 12 random nucleotides. Each sample yielded at least 3 million CDR3-containing paired-end reads. First-strand cDNA was synthesized from all RNA with the Mint cDNA synthesis kit, primed by a TRBC-specific oligonucleotide. Following uracil-DNA glycosylase treatment, a first 18-cycle PCR with universal primers M1SS and BC2_uni_R was performed on all cDNA. As for the authors' bioinformatics: For normalization, 1 million high-quality reads, each with a distinct molecular identifier, were randomly selected from each sample. Reads with shared molecular identifiers were discarded instead of being binned into consensus sequences. MiTCR, run with a Q25 quality threshold and the strictest error-elimination algorithm, handled CDR3 identification, clonotype clustering and error correction. A nonparametric unseen species model with Euler transformation was used to estimate a lower bound on total TCR beta diversity. The raw public reads went through TCRdb reprocessing: fastp at Q25, MiXCR clone calling, in-frame beta chains kept. Duplicate CDR3 protein sequences are folded into a single record with the most common DNA and genes. The V and J calls and clone size are TCRdb's, not the authors'. This sample gives about 1.5 million distinct CDR3 sequences in total; about 42% of them show up just once. The ten largest clones capture around 4% of the sample.

About this clonotype itself: Its antigen specificity is not known. An end of the junction differs from the germline gene, which may be a read error.

The sequencing sample was made of blood. The chain was built from TRBV7-6 and TRBJ2-7, with a tentative D gene TRBD2 over 5 matching bases. The sequence derives from a woman aged 18-35 years in good health. The sequenced DNA is TGTGTCAGCAGCTTAGCGCAGGCAGGCGGATCCTACGAGCAGTACTTC. This codes for CVSSLAQAGGSYEQYF.